This TCR beta chain was captured by sequencing in a study of shared clonotypes between healthy human individuals. Trimming removed 5 bases at V and 1 base at J, with 12 bases between. Germline-derived CDR1 and CDR2 are LNHDA and SQIVND (reference sequence). This CDR3 contains 15 residues. This table comes from immunoSEQ multiplex PCR, and its TCRdb copy is limited to in-frame clones, with some not included. The sample contains some 2.4 million clones, roughly 93% of which appear only once. The V call is TRBV19, the J call TRBJ1-5; maybe TRBD1 (5 bases). The sequence derives from a man aged 18 to 29 in good health. Some clones in this sample may be carry-over from other donors' samples. Sequenced input: naive CD4+ T cells from PBMCs. As for subset: CD45RA+ positively selected. CDR3 DNA sequence: TGTGCCAGTAGTTTAGGCAGGGACAGCAATCAGCCCCAGCATTTT. Amino acid sequence: CASSLGRDSNQPQHF.